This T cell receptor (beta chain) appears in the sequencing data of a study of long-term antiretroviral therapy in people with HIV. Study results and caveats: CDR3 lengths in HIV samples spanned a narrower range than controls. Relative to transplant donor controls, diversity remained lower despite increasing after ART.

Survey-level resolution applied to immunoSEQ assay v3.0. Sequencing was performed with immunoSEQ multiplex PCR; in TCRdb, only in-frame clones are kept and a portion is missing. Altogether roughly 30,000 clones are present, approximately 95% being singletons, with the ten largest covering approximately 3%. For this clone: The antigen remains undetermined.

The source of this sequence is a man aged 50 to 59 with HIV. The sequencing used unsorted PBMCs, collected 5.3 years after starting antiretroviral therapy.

The chain's CDR3 is CASNEGQLVEKLFF. CDR3 bases: TGTGCCAGCAACGAGGGACAGCTCGTTGAAAAACTGTTTTTT. The V and J genes are TRBV6-6 and TRBJ1-4; 7 bases line up with TRBD1. Germline V gene sequence: CDR1 MNHNY, CDR2 SVGAGI (reference sequence). The CDR3 contains 14 residues. The trim removed 7 bases at V and 7 bases at J, leaving 9 bases unmatched.